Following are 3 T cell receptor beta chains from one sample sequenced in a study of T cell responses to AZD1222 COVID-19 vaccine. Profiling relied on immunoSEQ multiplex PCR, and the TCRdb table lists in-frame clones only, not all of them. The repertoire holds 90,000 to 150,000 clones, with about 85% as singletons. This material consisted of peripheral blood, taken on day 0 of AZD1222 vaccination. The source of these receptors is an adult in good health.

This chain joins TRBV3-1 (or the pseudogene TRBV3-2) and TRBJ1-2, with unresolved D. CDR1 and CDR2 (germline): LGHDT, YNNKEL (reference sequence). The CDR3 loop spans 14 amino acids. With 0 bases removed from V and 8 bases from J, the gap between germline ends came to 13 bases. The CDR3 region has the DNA TGTGCCAGCAGCCAAGAAGGCCCCACACGGGGCTACACCTTC. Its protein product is CASSQEGPTRGYTF.

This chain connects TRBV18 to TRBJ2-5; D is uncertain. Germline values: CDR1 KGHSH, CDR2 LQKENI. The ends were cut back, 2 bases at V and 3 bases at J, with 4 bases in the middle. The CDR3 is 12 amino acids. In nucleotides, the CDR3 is TGTGCCAGCTCACCAGTTGAAGAGACCCAGTACTTC. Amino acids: CASSPVEETQYF.

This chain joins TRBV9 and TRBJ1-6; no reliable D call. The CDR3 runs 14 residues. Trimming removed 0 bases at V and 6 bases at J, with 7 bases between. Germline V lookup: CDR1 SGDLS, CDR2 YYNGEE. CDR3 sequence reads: CASSVGAANSPLHF. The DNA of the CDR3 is TGTGCCAGCAGCGTAGGGGCAGCTAATTCACCCCTCCACTTT.